Below are 28 T cell receptor beta chains sequenced from a single sample in a study of blood T cell repertoires in COVID-19 (TCRdb year 2020). Library construction relied on the immunoSEQ multiplex PCR assay. TCRdb took this table from immuneACCESS and kept in-frame rearrangements with V and J called. Such tables lack part of the clones; where checked against another copy, unresolved V genes explain under half of the gap, and the rest is unexplained. This sample is represented by just under 80,000 clones; roughly 82% of them were singletons. About 11% of the sample lies in the top ten. The sample consisted of peripheral blood. These receptors all come from a human donor in a cohort sampled during active COVID-19.

This chain uses TRBV5-4 with TRBJ2-1; TRBD2 is a possible D gene (6 bases). CDR3 length: 14 amino acids. CDR1 and CDR2 (germline): SGHNT, YYREEE (reference sequence). V lost 1 base to trimming and J lost 8 bases, with 13 bases between them. CDR3 bases: TGTGCCAGCAGCTTGTCGTTGACGGGAGATGAGCAGTTCTTC. Translated, it gives CASSLSLTGDEQFF.

This chain joins TRBV18 and TRBJ2-5; 8 nucleotides line up with TRBD1. CDR3 length equals 16 residues. CDR1 KGHSH and CDR2 LQKENI come from the germline V gene. V dropped 4 bases and J dropped 3; count of bases not matched to a gene: 10. The CDR3: CASSLGSRQGKETQYF. The CDR3 region has the DNA TGTGCCAGCTCACTGGGCAGTCGACAGGGGAAAGAGACCCAGTACTTC. Looking up the rest from reference TRBV18 and TRBJ2-5 gives the full variable domain: NAGVMQNPRHLVRRRGQEARLRCSPMKGHSHVYWYRQLPEEGLKFMVYLQKENIIDESGMPKERFSAEFPKEGPSILRIQQVVRGDSAAYFCASSLGSRQGKETQYFGPGTRLLVL.

This chain links TRBV9 with TRBJ2-5; D possibly corresponds to TRBD2 (5 bases). Trimming took 4 bases from V and 2 from J, leaving 15 bases between them. The CDR3 totals 15 residues. Per the germline V gene, CDR1 is SGDLS and CDR2 is YYNGEE. The DNA of the CDR3 is TGTGCCAGCAGCCCTCGGGGTCAAGCGCAAGAGACCCAGTACTTC. Its translation: CASSPRGQAQETQYF.

The rearrangement uses TRBV11-2 and TRBJ1-1; maybe TRBD1 (6 bases). Per the germline V gene, CDR1 is SGHAT and CDR2 is FQNNGV. CDR3 size: 12 residues. V gave up 4 bases and J gave up 11 bases, with 14 bases separating them. CDR3 bases: TGTGCCAGCAGCTCTCGGGGGGCGGGGGCTTTCTTT. It codes for CASSSRGAGAFF.

The V and J genes are TRBV6-5 and TRBJ2-6; TRBD1 agrees at 7 bases. Trimming at V came to 7 bases and at J to 0 bases, leaving 3 bases not matched to a gene. The CDR3 covers 15 residues. Looked up from germline, CDR1 is MNHEY and CDR2 is SVGAGI. CDR3 region: CASTDRVSGANVLTF. The DNA of the CDR3 is TGTGCCAGCACAGACAGGGTCTCTGGGGCCAACGTCCTGACTTTC.

The CDR3 DNA sequence: TGTGCCAGCTCACCGGGCAGGGTAGATTTCTACGAGCAGTACTTC. Amino acid sequence: CASSPGRVDFYEQYF. The rearrangement links TRBV18 to TRBJ2-7, with a possible D match to TRBD1 (5 bases). Germline V CDR1 and CDR2: KGHSH, LQKENI. V lost 3 bases to trimming and J lost 3 bases, with 15 bases between them. The CDR3 sequence is 15 residues long.

The chain recombines TRBV12-5 with TRBJ2-3; a possible D gene is TRBD2 (6 bases). Trimming shortened V by 7 bases and J by 4 bases, and 18 bases separated the two germline ends. The CDR3 is 15 residues long. Germline CDR1 LGHNT, CDR2 FRNRAP. The CDR3 DNA reads TGTGCTAGTGCCGATTTCAATGGGGAGGCAGATACGCAGTATTTT. Amino acid sequence: CASADFNGEADTQYF.

The chain couples TRBV7-2 to TRBJ1-5, with D possibly matching TRBD1 (5 bases). Germline CDR1 reads SGHTA; CDR2 reads FQGNSA. The CDR3 sequence is 13 residues long. With 3 bases removed from V and 7 bases from J, the gap between germline ends came to 10 bases. As DNA, the CDR3 is TGTGCCAGCAGCTTTCAGGGCGAACAGCCCCAGCATTTT. Translation: CASSFQGEQPQHF.

V usage is TRBV4-1 and J usage is TRBJ2-6; 8 bases line up with TRBD1. J lost 4 bases, V lost 0 bases, and 5 bases had no gene match. Germline CDR1 and CDR2: MGHRA and YSYEKL. This CDR3 region has 17 residues. The CDR3 DNA reads TGCGCCAGCAGCCAAGAGGACAGGGCGAAAGGGGCCAACGTCCTGACTTTC. Its protein product is CASSQEDRAKGANVLTF.

This clone showed up just a few times. The V gene is TRBV28, the J gene TRBJ2-1; D remains unclear. CDR3 size: 11 residues. With 5 bases removed from V and 7 bases from J, the gap between germline ends came to 6 bases. From germline, CDR1 is MDHEN and CDR2 SYDVKM. CDR3 nucleotide sequence: TGTGCCAGCAGTGCGTTGAATGAGCAGTTCTTC. Translation gives CASSALNEQFF.

The gene calls are TRBV18 and TRBJ2-1; D is possibly TRBD2 (6 bases). Germline CDR1 is KGHSH and CDR2 is LQKENI. There are 14 residues in the CDR3. The V end lost 6 bases, the J end lost 4 bases, and 13 bases lay between the germline ends. The CDR3 nucleotides read TGTGCCAGCTCTCCCGGGACTCAGTACAATGAGCAGTTCTTC. It codes for CASSPGTQYNEQFF. The full variable domain, its missing parts supplied by reference TRBV18 and TRBJ2-1, is NAGVMQNPRHLVRRRGQEARLRCSPMKGHSHVYWYRQLPEEGLKFMVYLQKENIIDESGMPKERFSAEFPKEGPSILRIQQVVRGDSAAYFCASSPGTQYNEQFFGPGTRLTVL.

The chain has TRBV11-2 and TRBJ2-3; a weak D match, TRBD2 (7 bases). Germline CDR1 and CDR2: SGHAT and FQNNGV. Trimming removed 4 bases from V and 5 bases from J, with 22 bases in between. The CDR3 is 17 amino acids. The CDR3 protein is CASSSGSTSWGLDTQYF. Here the CDR3 DNA reads TGTGCCAGCAGCTCGGGGTCGACTAGCTGGGGGCTAGATACGCAGTATTTT.

The chain is built from TRBV20-1 and TRBJ1-2; D unclear. Per the germline V gene, CDR1 is DFQATT and CDR2 is SNEGSKA (reference sequence). The CDR3 is 11 residues long. Deletions cut 7 bases from V and 7 bases from J, with 13 bases between. The DNA of the CDR3 is TGCAGTGGGGAGGAAGGGTTTGGCTACACCTTC. Amino acids: CSGEEGFGYTF.

The rearrangement uses TRBV15 and TRBJ2-1; TRBD1 might be the D (5 bases). The V gene lost 0 bases and the J gene lost 9 bases, with 15 bases spanning the gap. Germline CDR1 LNHNV, CDR2 YYDKDF (reference sequence). The CDR3 has 15 residues. The CDR3 nucleotides read TGTGCCACCAGCAGAGATCCGGCAGGGCAGGTTGAGCAGTTCTTC. Translated, it gives CATSRDPAGQVEQFF.

The genes are TRBV5-1 and TRBJ2-1, with 13 bases lining up with TRBD2. The CDR3 consists of 17 residues. V lost 0 bases and J lost 4; bases outside the gene matches: 4. Germline assignment: CDR1 SGHRS and CDR2 YFSETQ. Here the CDR3 DNA reads TGCGCCAGCAGCTTGGCGACTAGCGGGAGGATTTACAATGAGCAGTTCTTC. It specifies CASSLATSGRIYNEQFF.

This clone appeared once. The rearrangement links TRBV11-2 to TRBJ1-4; 11 bases are shared with TRBD1. Trimming took 5 bases from V and 7 from J; bases not matched to a gene: 9. Germline V gene lookup returns CDR1 SGHAT and CDR2 FQNNGV. CDR3 length: 16 residues. This CDR3 reads CASSATRTGGREKLFF. In nucleotides, the CDR3 is TGTGCCAGCAGCGCGACCCGGACAGGGGGCCGTGAAAAACTGTTTTTT.

The rearrangement uses TRBV6-5 and TRBJ1-1; tentative D call: TRBD1 (5 bases). Trimming stripped 6 bases from V and 11 bases from J, with 13 bases between. Germline V CDR1 and CDR2: MNHEY, SVGAGI. This CDR3 has 11 amino acids. As DNA, the CDR3 is TGTGCCAGCAGGGGGGGGTTAGGGGCTTTCTTT. It translates to CASRGGLGAFF.

The genes are TRBV9 and TRBJ2-5; D is undetermined. The V gene's germline CDR1 is SGDLS and CDR2 YYNGEE. The V end lost 2 bases, the J end lost 1 base, and 6 bases lay between the germline ends. This CDR3 spans 13 amino acids. This CDR3 is CASSVSPQETQYF. The CDR3 DNA is TGTGCCAGCAGCGTTAGTCCCCAAGAGACCCAGTACTTC.

V is TRBV2 and J is TRBJ2-3, with D possibly TRBD2 on 7 matching bases. V lost 4 bases and J lost 3, with 17 bases in between. CDR3 length: 16 amino acids. From germline, CDR1 is SNHLY and CDR2 FYNNEI. For the CDR3, the DNA is TGTGCCAGCAGTGCAAGGGGGGGCGGGGGAACAGATACGCAGTATTTT. Amino acids: CASSARGGGGTDTQYF.

The J gene is TRBJ1-2, the V gene TRBV9, with TRBD1 matching 9 bases. Unmatched junction bases numbered 2, after V lost 2 bases and J lost 6 bases. The germline V gene has CDR1 SGDLS and CDR2 YYNGEE. This CDR3 has 13 amino acids. CDR3: CASSVGTGNGYTF. CDR3 sequence (DNA): TGTGCCAGCAGCGTGGGGACAGGGAATGGCTACACCTTC.

The chain uses TRBV3-1 (or the pseudogene TRBV3-2) and TRBJ1-1, with D uncertain. Trimming removed 3 bases from V and 3 bases from J, with 8 bases in between. The CDR3 runs to 13 residues. Per the germline V gene, CDR1 is LGHDT and CDR2 is YNNKEL (reference sequence). CDR3 DNA sequence: TGTGCCAGCAGCCAGGGGAGGTACACTGAAGCTTTCTTT. It is translated as CASSQGRYTEAFF.

This clone appeared a single time. The chain recombines TRBV19 with TRBJ1-2, with TRBD1 matching 7 bases. V trimming: 7 bases; J trimming: 4 bases; junction bases outside the gene matches: 15. Germline CDR1 LNHDA, CDR2 SQIVND (reference sequence). The CDR3 is 16 residues long. CDR3: CASTGQAGGSIYGYTF. The CDR3 DNA reads TGTGCCAGTACTGGACAGGCCGGGGGAAGCATCTATGGCTACACCTTC. The full variable domain, its missing parts supplied by reference TRBV19 and TRBJ1-2, is DGGITQSPKYLFRKEGQNVTLSCEQNLNHDAMYWYRQDPGQGLRLIYYSQIVNDFQKGDIAEGYSVSREKKESFPLTVTSAQKNPTAFYLCASTGQAGGSIYGYTFGSGTRLTVV.

This chain links TRBV23-1 with TRBJ1-2; 7 bases line up with TRBD1. TRBV23-1 is labeled an ORF, and its function is uncertain. After removal of 4 bases from V and 4 bases from J, the junction contained 9 bases not matched to a gene. The CDR3 covers 15 residues. CDR3 bases: TGCGCCAGCAGTCGTAACAGGGGAGAAGGCTATGGCTACACCTTC. This translates into CASSRNRGEGYGYTF.

The chain recombines TRBV19 with TRBJ1-2, with 9 bases identical to TRBD1. The V segment lost 5 bases and the J segment 3 bases; nucleotides outside the gene matches: 10. CDR3 size: 16 residues. Germline V CDR1 and CDR2: LNHDA, SQIVND (reference sequence). CDR3 coding DNA: TGTGCCAGTAGTCTGTACAGGGACAGGGTGGACTATGGCTACACCTTC. This translates into CASSLYRDRVDYGYTF.

V and J are TRBV6-1 and TRBJ2-7; D is ambiguous. The CDR3 length is 14 residues. CDR1 is MNHNS, CDR2 SASEGT, per germline. V was trimmed by 1 base and J by 3 bases, leaving 10 bases between them. CDR3 region: CASSEGAALYEQYF. DNA of the CDR3: TGTGCCAGCAGTGAAGGGGCAGCTCTCTACGAGCAGTACTTC.

This clone has just one count. The genes are TRBV6-1 and TRBJ2-5, with D possibly being TRBD2 (5 bases). The CDR3 is made up of 13 amino acids. V was cut by 3 bases and J by 9 bases, with 14 bases left in between. Germline CDR1 MNHNS, CDR2 SASEGT. In DNA form, the CDR3 reads TGTGCCAGCAGTGAGTTGGACTTCGGGGCCCAGTACTTC. It codes for CASSELDFGAQYF.

This clone appeared a single time. This rearrangement joins TRBV5-1 to TRBJ2-1; TRBD1 is a possible D gene (5 bases). V shed 1 base and J shed 7 bases, with 9 bases lying between them. The CDR3 spans 13 residues. CDR1 is SGHRS and CDR2 is YFSETQ in the germline V gene. CDR3 residues: CASSLFAGNEQFF. The DNA for the CDR3 is TGCGCCAGCAGCTTGTTCGCAGGGAATGAGCAGTTCTTC.

A note on this clone: The sample carries other DNA sequences with the same CDR3. The J gene is TRBJ2-5, the V gene TRBV3-1 (or the pseudogene TRBV3-2), with D maybe TRBD2 (6 bases). Deletions cut 7 bases from V and 5 bases from J, with 14 bases between. Germline-derived CDR1 and CDR2 are LGHDT and YNNKEL (reference sequence). CDR3 length: 13 residues. CDR3 protein: CASIGGAGETQYF. The CDR3 coding sequence is TGTGCCAGCATAGGAGGGGCGGGCGAGACCCAGTACTTC.